The 16 T cell receptor beta chains below all came from one sample that was sequenced in a study of cytomegalovirus exposure and HLA in healthy donors. PCR amplification relied on 60 Vbeta primers (plus 13 Jbeta primers). Assay: immunoSEQ multiplex PCR; the TCRdb copy retains only in-frame clones and omits some. The sample contains approximately 170,000 clones, about 77% of which appear only once. Material for sequencing was PBMCs. The receptor source for this set is a woman aged 35 to 49 in good health and CMV-seropositive.

The chain couples TRBV19 to TRBJ2-7; 16 bases align to TRBD2. Germline loops: CDR1 LNHDA, CDR2 SQIVND (reference sequence). V was clipped by 4 bases and J by 4 bases; unmatched bases: 13. The CDR3 length is 19 residues. CDR3 region: CASSSGTSGRAYQEYEQYF. The CDR3 coding sequence is TGTGCCAGTAGTAGCGGGACTAGCGGGAGGGCATATCAGGAGTACGAGCAGTACTTC.

This clone is a singleton in its sample. This CDR3 is CASSVSQGTDTQYF. The CDR3 nucleotides read TGTGCCAGCAGCGTAAGCCAGGGGACAGATACGCAGTATTTT. The chain combines TRBV9 with TRBJ2-3, with D perhaps TRBD1 (6 bases). Germline V gene data show CDR1 as SGDLS and CDR2 as YYNGEE. The CDR3 spans 14 residues. The V end was cut by 1 base, the J end by 3 bases, with 9 bases between.

CDR3 DNA: TGTGCCAGCAGCTTCCTCGCGGGGCGCGCCTACAATGAGCAGTTCTTC. Translated, it gives CASSFLAGRAYNEQFF. V usage is TRBV13 and J usage is TRBJ2-1, with a tentative D call TRBD2 (6 bases). The germline V gene encodes CDR1 PRHDT and CDR2 FYEKMQ (reference sequence). V was cut by 3 bases and J by 2 bases, with 14 bases left in between. The CDR3 covers 16 residues. Looking up the rest from reference TRBV13 and TRBJ2-1 gives the full variable domain: AAGVIQSPRHLIKEKRETATLKCYPIPRHDTVYWYQQGPGQDPQFLISFYEKMQSDKGSIPDRFSAQQFSDYHSELNMSSLELGDSALYFCASSFLAGRAYNEQFFGPGTRLTVL.

V and J are TRBV6-5 and TRBJ1-1; TRBD1 might be the D (6 bases). CDR3 length: 14 residues. Germline CDR1 MNHEY, CDR2 SVGAGI. The V gene lost 6 bases and the J gene lost 1 base, with 12 bases spanning the gap. The CDR3 protein is CASREQGKNTEAFF. For the CDR3, the DNA is TGTGCCAGCAGGGAACAGGGAAAGAACACTGAAGCTTTCTTT.

The CDR3 DNA reads as TGTGCCAGCAGTTACTCGACAGAGTACAATGAGCAGTTCTTC. This encodes CASSYSTEYNEQFF. The rearrangement uses TRBV6-6 and TRBJ2-1; a weak D match, TRBD1 (5 bases). There are 14 residues in the CDR3. Germline loops: CDR1 MNHNY, CDR2 SVGAGI (reference sequence). V lost 0 bases and J lost 4, with 7 bases in between.

The chain joins TRBV7-2 to TRBJ2-3; 11 bases are shared with TRBD2. CDR1 and CDR2 (germline): SGHTA, FQGNSA. CDR3 length: 17 residues. V trimming: 2 bases; J trimming: 1 base; junction bases outside the gene matches: 5. The CDR3 region has the DNA TGTGCCAGCAGCTTAAGCCCGACTAGCGGGGGCACAGATACGCAGTATTTT. It yields the protein CASSLSPTSGGTDTQYF. The entire variable domain, with the rest obtained from reference TRBV7-2 and TRBJ2-3, is as follows: GAGVSQSPSNKVTEKGKDVELRCDPISGHTALYWYRQSLGQGLEFLIYFQGNSAPDKSGLPSDRFSAERTGGSVSTLTIQRTQQEDSAVYLCASSLSPTSGGTDTQYFGPGTRLTVL.

The rearrangement uses TRBV5-1 and TRBJ2-2; perhaps TRBD2 as D (6 bases). CDR3 length: 15 amino acids. With 1 base removed from V and 5 bases from J, the gap between germline ends came to 12 bases. Germline V gene sequence: CDR1 SGHRS, CDR2 YFSETQ. The CDR3 sequence is CASSLIGGETGELFF. CDR3 nucleotides: TGCGCCAGCAGCTTGATAGGAGGGGAGACCGGGGAGCTGTTTTTT.

A note on this clone: At the DNA level, this CDR3 is encoded by other sequences in the same sample as well. The chain recombines TRBV6-1 with TRBJ1-1; D perhaps matches TRBD1 (5 bases). Looked up from germline, CDR1 is MNHNS and CDR2 is SASEGT. This CDR3 is 14 amino acids long. With 6 bases removed from V and 0 bases from J, the gap between germline ends came to 11 bases. CDR3 coding DNA: TGTGCCAGCAGCGCCGGACAATTGAACACTGAAGCTTTCTTT. Protein sequence: CASSAGQLNTEAFF.

V gene TRBV11-2 combines with J gene TRBJ1-1; 7 bases agree with TRBD1. From germline, CDR1 is SGHAT and CDR2 FQNNGV. J lost 1 base, V lost 6 bases, and 17 bases had no gene match. This CDR3 comprises 18 residues. The CDR3: CASRPKGPGGSENTEAFF. Here the CDR3 DNA reads TGTGCCAGCAGGCCGAAAGGGCCAGGGGGATCGGAGAACACTGAAGCTTTCTTT.

The chain links TRBV7-6 to TRBJ1-5; 8 positions match TRBD1. Trimming at V came to 5 bases and at J to 0 bases, leaving 9 bases not matched to a gene. CDR1 SGHVS and CDR2 FNYEAQ come from the germline V gene. The CDR3 length is 17 residues. CDR3 nucleotides: TGTGCCAGCAGCCCGACAGGGGCGGCGGATAGCAATCAGCCCCAGCATTTT. It yields the protein CASSPTGAADSNQPQHF. Supplemented by reference TRBV7-6 and TRBJ1-5, the full variable domain reads GAGVSQSPRYKVTKRGQDVALRCDPISGHVSLYWYRQALGQGPEFLTYFNYEAQQDKSGLPNDRFSAERPEGSISTLTIQRTEQRDSAMYRCASSPTGAADSNQPQHFGDGTRLSIL.

The V gene is TRBV18, the J gene TRBJ2-5; 8 nucleotides match TRBD2. Germline loops: CDR1 KGHSH, CDR2 LQKENI. The V and J ends lost 2 bases and 5 bases, in that order; junction bases with no gene match: 10. The CDR3 is 16 amino acids. CDR3 sequence reads: CASSPEAGAVRETQYF. In DNA, the CDR3 is TGTGCCAGCTCACCAGAAGCGGGGGCAGTCCGGGAGACCCAGTACTTC.

The chain combines TRBV11-2 with TRBJ1-4; D unresolved. Germline V gene sequence: CDR1 SGHAT, CDR2 FQNNGV. This CDR3 spans 16 amino acids. V was pared by 4 bases and J by 1 base, with 13 bases between. For the CDR3, the DNA is TGTGCCAGCAGCTACCAACTGGGAGTAACTAATGAAAAACTGTTTTTT. Encoded protein: CASSYQLGVTNEKLFF.

The gene calls are TRBV19 and TRBJ2-6; no reliable D call. Germline lookup yields CDR1 LNHDA and CDR2 SQIVND (reference sequence). V lost 1 base to trimming and J lost 2 bases, with 9 bases between them. The CDR3 loop spans 16 amino acids. The CDR3, as DNA: TGTGCCAGTAGTATAGCGAGTGAACCTGGGGCCAACGTCCTGACTTTC. Translating it yields CASSIASEPGANVLTF. Complete variable domain (other parts from reference TRBV19 and TRBJ2-6): DGGITQSPKYLFRKEGQNVTLSCEQNLNHDAMYWYRQDPGQGLRLIYYSQIVNDFQKGDIAEGYSVSREKKESFPLTVTSAQKNPTAFYLCASSIASEPGANVLTFGAGSRLTVL.

V usage is TRBV18 and J usage is TRBJ1-1; 8 bases are shared with TRBD1. The CDR3 consists of 15 residues. The V and J ends lost 0 bases and 4 bases, in that order; junction bases with no gene match: 4. CDR1 and CDR2 from the germline V gene are KGHSH and LQKENI. The CDR3: CASSPPDRAATEAFF. Written as DNA, the CDR3 is TGTGCCAGCTCACCACCGGACAGGGCGGCCACTGAAGCTTTCTTT.

This chain uses TRBV11-3 with TRBJ2-3; TRBD2 matches at 10 bases. The germline CDR1 and CDR2 sequences are SGHNT and YENEEA. The CDR3 has 18 amino acids. V lost 0 bases to trimming and J lost 2 bases; unmatched junction nucleotides: 8. CDR3 protein: CASSLESASGGATDTQYF. The CDR3 bases are TGTGCCAGCAGCTTAGAGTCTGCCAGCGGGGGGGCCACAGATACGCAGTATTTT.

The genes are TRBV28 and TRBJ1-2, with no clear D. Trimming removed 6 bases from V and 5 bases from J, with 19 bases in between. This CDR3 is built from 15 residues. Germline CDR1 reads MDHEN; CDR2 reads SYDVKM. CDR3 sequence: CASSPGYEGSYGYTF. The CDR3 DNA sequence: TGTGCCAGCAGCCCGGGTTACGAGGGCTCATATGGCTACACCTTC.